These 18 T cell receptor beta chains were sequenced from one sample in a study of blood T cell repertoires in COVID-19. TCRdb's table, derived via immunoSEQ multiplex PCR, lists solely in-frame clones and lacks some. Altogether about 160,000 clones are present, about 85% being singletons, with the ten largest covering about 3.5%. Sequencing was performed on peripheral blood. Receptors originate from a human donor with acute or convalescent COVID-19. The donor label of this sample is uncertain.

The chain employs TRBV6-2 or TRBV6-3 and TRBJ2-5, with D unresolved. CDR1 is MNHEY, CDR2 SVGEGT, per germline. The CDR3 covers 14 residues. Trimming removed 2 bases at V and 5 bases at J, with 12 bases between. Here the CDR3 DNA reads TGTGCCAGCAGTTACGGGCTTATGTGGGAGACCCAGTACTTC. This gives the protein CASSYGLMWETQYF.

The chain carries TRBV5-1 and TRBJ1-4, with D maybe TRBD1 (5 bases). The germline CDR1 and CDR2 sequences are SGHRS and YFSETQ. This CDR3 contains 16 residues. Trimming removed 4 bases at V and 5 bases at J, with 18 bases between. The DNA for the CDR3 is TGCGCCAGCAGCCCGAGCCTGGGGGGGTACAATGAAAAACTGTTTTTT. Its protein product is CASSPSLGGYNEKLFF.

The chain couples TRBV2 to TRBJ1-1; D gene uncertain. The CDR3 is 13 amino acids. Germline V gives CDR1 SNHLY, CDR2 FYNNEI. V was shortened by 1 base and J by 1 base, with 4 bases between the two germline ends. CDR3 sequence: CASSEEQNTEAFF. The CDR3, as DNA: TGTGCCAGCAGTGAAGAACAGAACACTGAAGCTTTCTTT. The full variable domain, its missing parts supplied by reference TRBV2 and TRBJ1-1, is EPEVTQTPSHQVTQMGQEVILRCVPISNHLYFYWYRQILGQKVEFLVSFYNNEISEKSEIFDDQFSVERPDGSNFTLKIRSTKLEDSAMYFCASSEEQNTEAFFGQGTRLTVV.

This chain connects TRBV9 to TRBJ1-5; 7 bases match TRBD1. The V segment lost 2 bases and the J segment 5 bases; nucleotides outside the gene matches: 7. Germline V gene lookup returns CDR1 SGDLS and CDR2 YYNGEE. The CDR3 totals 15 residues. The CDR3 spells CASSVAGTAYQPQHF. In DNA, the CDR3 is TGTGCCAGCAGCGTGGCCGGGACAGCCTATCAGCCCCAGCATTTT.

DNA for the CDR3: TGTGCCACCTACGGAGATAGCGGGGCTCAGTTCTTC. Encoded protein: CATYGDSGAQFF. The J gene is TRBJ2-1, the V gene TRBV6-5; TRBD2 matches 8 bases. Trimming cost V 10 bases and J 13 bases; bases outside gene matches: 12. Germline V CDR1 and CDR2: MNHEY, SVGAGI. This CDR3 is built from 12 residues.

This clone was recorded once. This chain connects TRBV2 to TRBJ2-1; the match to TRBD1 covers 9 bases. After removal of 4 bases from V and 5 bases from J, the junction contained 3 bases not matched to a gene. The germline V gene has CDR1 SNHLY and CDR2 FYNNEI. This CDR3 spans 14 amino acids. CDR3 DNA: TGTGCCAGCAGTGCGGACAGGGGTCACAATGAGCAGTTCTTC. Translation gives CASSADRGHNEQFF.

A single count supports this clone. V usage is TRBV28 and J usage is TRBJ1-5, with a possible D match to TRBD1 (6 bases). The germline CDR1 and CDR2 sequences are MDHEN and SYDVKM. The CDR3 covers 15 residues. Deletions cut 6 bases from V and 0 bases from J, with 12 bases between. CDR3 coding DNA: TGTGCCAGCAGAGGGGGACACTATAGCAATCAGCCCCAGCATTTT. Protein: CASRGGHYSNQPQHF.

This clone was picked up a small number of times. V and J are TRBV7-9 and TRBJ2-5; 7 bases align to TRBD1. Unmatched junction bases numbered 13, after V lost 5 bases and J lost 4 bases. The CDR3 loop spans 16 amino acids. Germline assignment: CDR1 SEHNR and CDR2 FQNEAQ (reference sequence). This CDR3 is CASSPPLRQGIETQYF. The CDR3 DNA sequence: TGTGCCAGCAGCCCCCCCCTTAGACAGGGAATAGAGACCCAGTACTTC.

CDR3 residues: CASSPLGQGNGNTIYF. In DNA form, the CDR3 reads TGTGCCAGCTCACCACTTGGGCAGGGGAATGGAAACACCATATATTTT. The genes are TRBV18 and TRBJ1-3; D possibly corresponds to TRBD1 (6 bases). Germline V gives CDR1 KGHSH, CDR2 LQKENI. This CDR3 has 16 residues. Trimming removed 1 base at V and 3 bases at J, with 13 bases between.

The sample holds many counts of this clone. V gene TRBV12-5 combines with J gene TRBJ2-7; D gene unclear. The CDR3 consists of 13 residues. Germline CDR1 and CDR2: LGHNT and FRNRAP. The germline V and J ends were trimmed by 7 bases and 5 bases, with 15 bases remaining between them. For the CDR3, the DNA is TGTGCTAGTGCCATTGCCGGGTACGACGAGCAGTACTTC. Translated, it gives CASAIAGYDEQYF.

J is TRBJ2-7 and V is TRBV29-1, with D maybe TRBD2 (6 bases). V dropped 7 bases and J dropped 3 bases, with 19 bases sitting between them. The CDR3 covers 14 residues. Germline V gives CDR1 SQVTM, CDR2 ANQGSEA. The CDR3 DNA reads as TGCAGCGGGGGAGGTGGACTCCACGGCTACGAGCAGTACTTC. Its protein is CSGGGGLHGYEQYF.

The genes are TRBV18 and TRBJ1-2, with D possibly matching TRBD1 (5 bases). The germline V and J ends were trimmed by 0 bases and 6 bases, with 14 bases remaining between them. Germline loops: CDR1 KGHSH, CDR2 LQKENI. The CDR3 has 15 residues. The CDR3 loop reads CASSPPLRGLNGYTF. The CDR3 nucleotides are TGTGCCAGCTCACCACCGTTAAGGGGCTTGAATGGCTACACCTTC.

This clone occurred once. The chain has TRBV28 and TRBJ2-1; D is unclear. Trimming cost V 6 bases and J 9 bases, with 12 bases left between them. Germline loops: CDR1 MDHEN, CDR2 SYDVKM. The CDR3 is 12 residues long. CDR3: CASSTLKLEQFF. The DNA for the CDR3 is TGTGCCAGCAGCACTTTAAAGCTTGAGCAGTTCTTC.

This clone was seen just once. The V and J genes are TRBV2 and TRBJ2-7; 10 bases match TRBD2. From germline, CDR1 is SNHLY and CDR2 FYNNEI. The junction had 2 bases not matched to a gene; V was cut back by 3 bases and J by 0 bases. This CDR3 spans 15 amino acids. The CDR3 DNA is TGTGCCAGCAGTGACCCTAGCGGGGGCTCCTACGAGCAGTACTTC. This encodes CASSDPSGGSYEQYF. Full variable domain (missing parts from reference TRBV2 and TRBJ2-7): EPEVTQTPSHQVTQMGQEVILRCVPISNHLYFYWYRQILGQKVEFLVSFYNNEISEKSEIFDDQFSVERPDGSNFTLKIRSTKLEDSAMYFCASSDPSGGSYEQYFGPGTRLTVT.

CDR3 in DNA: TGTGCCAGCAGCCAAAGGGGGGGCGGTTACAATGAGCAGTTCTTC. As protein: CASSQRGGGYNEQFF. The chain uses TRBV7-2 and TRBJ2-1, with D maybe TRBD2 (7 bases). The CDR3 loop spans 15 amino acids. CDR1 is SGHTA and CDR2 is FQGNSA in the germline V gene. The V end lost 5 bases, the J end lost 4 bases, and 15 bases lay between the germline ends.

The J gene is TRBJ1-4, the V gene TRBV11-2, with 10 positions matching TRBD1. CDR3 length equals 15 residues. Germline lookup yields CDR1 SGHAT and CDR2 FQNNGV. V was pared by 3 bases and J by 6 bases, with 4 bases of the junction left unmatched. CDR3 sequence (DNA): TGTGCCAGCAGCTTGGCGGGACAGGGGTATGAAAAACTGTTTTTT. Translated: CASSLAGQGYEKLFF.

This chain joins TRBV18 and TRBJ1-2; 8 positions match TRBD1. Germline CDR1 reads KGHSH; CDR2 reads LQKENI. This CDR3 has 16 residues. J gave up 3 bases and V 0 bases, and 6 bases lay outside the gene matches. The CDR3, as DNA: TGTGCCAGCTCACCACCACAGGGGGATAATGACTATGGCTACACCTTC. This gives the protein CASSPPQGDNDYGYTF.

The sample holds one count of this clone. As DNA, the CDR3 is TGTGCCACCAGCAGAACCCAGCTACAGGTGTCGTCGGATACGCAGTATTTT. Protein: CATSRTQLQVSSDTQYF. The chain couples TRBV15 to TRBJ2-3; tentative D call: TRBD1 (5 bases). Looked up from germline, CDR1 is LNHNV and CDR2 is YYDKDF (reference sequence). V lost 2 bases and J lost 6, with 21 bases in between. The CDR3 consists of 17 residues.